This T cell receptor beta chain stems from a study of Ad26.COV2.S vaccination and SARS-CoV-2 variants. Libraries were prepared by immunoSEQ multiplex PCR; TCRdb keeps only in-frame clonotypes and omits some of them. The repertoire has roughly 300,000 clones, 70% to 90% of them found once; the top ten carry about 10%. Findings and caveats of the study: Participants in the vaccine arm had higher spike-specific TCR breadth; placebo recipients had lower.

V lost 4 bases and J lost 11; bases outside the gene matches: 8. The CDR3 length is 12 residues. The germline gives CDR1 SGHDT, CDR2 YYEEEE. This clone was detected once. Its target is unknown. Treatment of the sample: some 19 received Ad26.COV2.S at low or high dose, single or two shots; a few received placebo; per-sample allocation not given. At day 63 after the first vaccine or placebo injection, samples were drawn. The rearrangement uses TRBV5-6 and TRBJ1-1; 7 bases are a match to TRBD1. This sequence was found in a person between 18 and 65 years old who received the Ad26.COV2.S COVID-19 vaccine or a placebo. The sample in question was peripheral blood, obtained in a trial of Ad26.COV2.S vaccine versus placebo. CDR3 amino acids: CASSTRQGGAFF. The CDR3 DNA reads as TGTGCCAGCAGCACCCGACAGGGAGGTGCTTTCTTT.